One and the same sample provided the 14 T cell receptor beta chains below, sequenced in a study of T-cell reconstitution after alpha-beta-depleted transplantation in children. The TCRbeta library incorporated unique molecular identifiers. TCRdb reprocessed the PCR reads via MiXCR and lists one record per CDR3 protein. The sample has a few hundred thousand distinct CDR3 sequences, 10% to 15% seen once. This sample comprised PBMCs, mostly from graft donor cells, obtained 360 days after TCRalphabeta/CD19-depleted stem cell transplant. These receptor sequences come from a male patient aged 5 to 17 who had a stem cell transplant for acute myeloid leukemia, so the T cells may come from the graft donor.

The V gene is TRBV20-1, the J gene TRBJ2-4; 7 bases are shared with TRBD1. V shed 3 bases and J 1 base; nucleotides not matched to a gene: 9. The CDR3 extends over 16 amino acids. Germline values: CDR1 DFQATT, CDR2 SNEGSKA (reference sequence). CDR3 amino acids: CSASRQGNRAKNIQYF. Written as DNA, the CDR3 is TGCAGTGCTAGCAGACAGGGAAACAGGGCCAAAAACATTCAGTACTTC.

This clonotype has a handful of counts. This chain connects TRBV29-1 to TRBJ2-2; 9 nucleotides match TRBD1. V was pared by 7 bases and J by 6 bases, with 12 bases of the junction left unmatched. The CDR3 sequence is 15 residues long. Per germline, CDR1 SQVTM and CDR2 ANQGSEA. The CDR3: CSAIPGQGVPGELFF. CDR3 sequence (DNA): TGCAGCGCAATTCCGGGACAGGGAGTTCCCGGGGAGCTGTTTTTT.

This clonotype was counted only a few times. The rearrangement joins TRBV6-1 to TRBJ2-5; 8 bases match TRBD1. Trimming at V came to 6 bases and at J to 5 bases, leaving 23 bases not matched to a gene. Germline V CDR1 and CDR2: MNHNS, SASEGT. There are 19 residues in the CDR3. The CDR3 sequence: CASSSTPSRLTGGRETQYF. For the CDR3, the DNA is TGTGCCAGCAGCTCTACCCCTAGCCGGCTAACAGGGGGGCGGGAGACCCAGTACTTC.

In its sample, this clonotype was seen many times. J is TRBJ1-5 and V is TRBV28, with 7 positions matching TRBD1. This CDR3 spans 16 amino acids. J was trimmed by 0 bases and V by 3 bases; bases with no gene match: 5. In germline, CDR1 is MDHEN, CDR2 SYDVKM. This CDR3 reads CASSFSDRVSNQPQHF. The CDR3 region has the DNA TGTGCCAGCAGTTTTAGCGACAGGGTTAGCAATCAGCCCCAGCATTTT. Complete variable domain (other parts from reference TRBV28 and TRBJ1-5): DVKVTQSSRYLVKRTGEKVFLECVQDMDHENMFWYRQDPGLGLRLIYFSYDVKMKEKGDIPEGYSVSREKKERFSLILESASTNQTSMYLCASSFSDRVSNQPQHFGDGTRLSIL.

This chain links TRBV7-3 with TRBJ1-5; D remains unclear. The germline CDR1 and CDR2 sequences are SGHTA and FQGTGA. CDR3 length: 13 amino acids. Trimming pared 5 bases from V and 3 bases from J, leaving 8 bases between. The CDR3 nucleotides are TGTGCCAGCAGCCACAGTAACAATCAGCCCCAGCATTTT. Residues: CASSHSNNQPQHF.

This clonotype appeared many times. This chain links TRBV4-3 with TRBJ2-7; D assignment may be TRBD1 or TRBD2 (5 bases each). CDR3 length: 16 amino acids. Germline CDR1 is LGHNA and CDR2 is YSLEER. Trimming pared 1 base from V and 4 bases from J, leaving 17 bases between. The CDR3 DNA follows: TGCGCCAGCAGCCAAGGGGGGTACGGGACCCCGTACGAGCAGTACTTC. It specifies CASSQGGYGTPYEQYF.

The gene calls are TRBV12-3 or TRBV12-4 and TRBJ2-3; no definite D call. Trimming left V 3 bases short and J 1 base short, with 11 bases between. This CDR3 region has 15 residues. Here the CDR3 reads CASSFYSSRTDTQYF. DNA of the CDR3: TGTGCCAGCAGTTTCTACTCTAGTCGCACAGATACGCAGTATTTT.

The CDR3 loop is CASTWTGQNYGYTF. The DNA for the CDR3 is TGTGCCAGCACCTGGACAGGGCAGAACTATGGCTACACCTTC. The rearrangement links TRBV12-3 or TRBV12-4 to TRBJ1-2, with 8 bases matching TRBD1. J lost 2 bases, V lost 7 bases, and 6 bases had no gene match. CDR3 length: 14 residues.

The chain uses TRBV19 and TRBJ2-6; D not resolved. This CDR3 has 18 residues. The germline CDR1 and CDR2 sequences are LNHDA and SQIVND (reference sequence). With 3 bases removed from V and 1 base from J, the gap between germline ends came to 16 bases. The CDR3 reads CASSIAAISGSGANVLTF. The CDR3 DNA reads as TGTGCCAGTAGTATTGCGGCTATATCTGGTTCTGGGGCCAACGTCCTGACTTTC.

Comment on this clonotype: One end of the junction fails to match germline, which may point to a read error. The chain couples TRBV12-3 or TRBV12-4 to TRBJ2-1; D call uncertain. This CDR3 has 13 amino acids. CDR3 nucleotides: TGTACCAGCAGTCGTTCCGCTTACAATGAGCAGTTCTTC. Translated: CTSSRSAYNEQFF.

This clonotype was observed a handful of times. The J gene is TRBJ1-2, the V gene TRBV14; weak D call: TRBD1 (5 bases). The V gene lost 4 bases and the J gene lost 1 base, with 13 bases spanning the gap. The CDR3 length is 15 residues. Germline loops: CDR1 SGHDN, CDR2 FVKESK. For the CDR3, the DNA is TGTGCCAGCAGCCGAACCCCAGGGCTTAACTATGGCTACACCTTC. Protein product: CASSRTPGLNYGYTF.

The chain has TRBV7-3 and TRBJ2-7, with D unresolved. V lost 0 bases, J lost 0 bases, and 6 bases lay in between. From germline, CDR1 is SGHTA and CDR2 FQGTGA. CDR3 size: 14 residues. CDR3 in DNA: TGTGCCAGCAGCTTAACCAGGATCTCCTACGAGCAGTACTTC. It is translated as CASSLTRISYEQYF.

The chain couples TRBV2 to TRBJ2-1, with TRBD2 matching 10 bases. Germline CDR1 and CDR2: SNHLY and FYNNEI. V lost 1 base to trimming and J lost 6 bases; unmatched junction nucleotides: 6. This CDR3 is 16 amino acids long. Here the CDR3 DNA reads TGTGCCAGCAGTGAAGAAGCGGGAGGGCGGGGCAATGAGCAGTTCTTC. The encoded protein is CASSEEAGGRGNEQFF.

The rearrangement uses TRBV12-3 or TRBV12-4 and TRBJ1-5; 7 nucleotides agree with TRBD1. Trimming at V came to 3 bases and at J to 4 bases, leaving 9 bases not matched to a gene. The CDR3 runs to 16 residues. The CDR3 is CASSFGQAFGNQPQHF. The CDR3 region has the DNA TGTGCCAGCAGTTTCGGACAGGCCTTCGGGAATCAGCCCCAGCATTTT.